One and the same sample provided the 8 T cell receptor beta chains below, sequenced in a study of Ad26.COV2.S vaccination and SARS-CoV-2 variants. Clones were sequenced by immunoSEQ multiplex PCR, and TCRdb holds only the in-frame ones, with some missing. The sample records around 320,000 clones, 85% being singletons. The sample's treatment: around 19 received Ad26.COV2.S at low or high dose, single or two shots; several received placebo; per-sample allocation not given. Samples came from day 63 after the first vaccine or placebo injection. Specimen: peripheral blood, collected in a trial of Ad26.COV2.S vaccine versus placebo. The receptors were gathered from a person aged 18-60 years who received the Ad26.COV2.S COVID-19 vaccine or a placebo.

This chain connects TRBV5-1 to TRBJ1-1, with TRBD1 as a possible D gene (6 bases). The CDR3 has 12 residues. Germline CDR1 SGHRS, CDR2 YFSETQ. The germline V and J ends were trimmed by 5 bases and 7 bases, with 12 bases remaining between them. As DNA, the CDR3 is TGCGCCAGCAGTTCACAGGGAGTTGAAGCTTTCTTT. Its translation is CASSSQGVEAFF. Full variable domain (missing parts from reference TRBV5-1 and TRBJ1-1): KAGVTQTPRYLIKTRGQQVTLSCSPISGHRSVSWYQQTPGQGLQFLFEYFSETQRNKGNFPGRFSGRQFSNSRSEMNVSTLELGDSALYLCASSSQGVEAFFGQGTRLTVV.

This CDR3 reads CASSPGTAGSSPLHF. The CDR3 bases are TGTGCCAGCAGTCCCGGGACGGCGGGCAGTTCACCCCTCCACTTT. V and J are TRBV6-5 and TRBJ1-6; D possibly corresponds to TRBD1 (5 bases). Per germline, CDR1 MNHEY and CDR2 SVGAGI. The CDR3 sequence is 15 residues long. The germline V and J ends were trimmed by 5 bases and 9 bases, with 17 bases remaining between them.

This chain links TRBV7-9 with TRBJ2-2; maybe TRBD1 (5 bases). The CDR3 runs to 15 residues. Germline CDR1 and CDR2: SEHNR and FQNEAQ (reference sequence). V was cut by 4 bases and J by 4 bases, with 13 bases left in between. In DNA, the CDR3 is TGTGCCAGCAGCTACCTCTCAGGGTCCACCGGGGAGCTGTTTTTT. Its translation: CASSYLSGSTGELFF.

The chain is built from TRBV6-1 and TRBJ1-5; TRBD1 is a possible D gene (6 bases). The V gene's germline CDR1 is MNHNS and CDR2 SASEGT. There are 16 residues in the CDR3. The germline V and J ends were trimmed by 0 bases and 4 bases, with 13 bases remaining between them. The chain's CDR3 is CASSEAGGQGNQPQHF. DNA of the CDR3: TGTGCCAGCAGTGAAGCAGGGGGACAAGGGAATCAGCCCCAGCATTTT.

For the CDR3, the DNA is TGTGCCAGCAGCTTAGCTTCGGGGAGCACTGAAGCTTTCTTT. Its protein product is CASSLASGSTEAFF. This rearrangement joins TRBV7-3 to TRBJ1-1; D unclear. There are 14 residues in the CDR3. Per germline, CDR1 SGHTA and CDR2 FQGTGA. V lost 2 bases and J lost 4, with 11 bases in between.

CDR3 in amino acids: CASSPWGQILEGNTEAFF. In DNA form, the CDR3 reads TGTGCCAGTAGTCCGTGGGGACAGATCCTAGAGGGGAACACTGAAGCTTTCTTT. The chain uses TRBV19 and TRBJ1-1; 7 bases match TRBD1. The CDR3 sequence is 18 residues long. The trim removed 5 bases at V and 1 base at J, leaving 16 bases unmatched. From germline, CDR1 is LNHDA and CDR2 SQIVND (reference sequence).

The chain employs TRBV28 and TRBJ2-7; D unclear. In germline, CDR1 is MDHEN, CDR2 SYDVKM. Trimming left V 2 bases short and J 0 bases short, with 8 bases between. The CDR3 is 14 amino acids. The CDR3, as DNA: TGTGCCAGCAGTTTAATCGCGGCCTCCTACGAGCAGTACTTC. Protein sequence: CASSLIAASYEQYF.

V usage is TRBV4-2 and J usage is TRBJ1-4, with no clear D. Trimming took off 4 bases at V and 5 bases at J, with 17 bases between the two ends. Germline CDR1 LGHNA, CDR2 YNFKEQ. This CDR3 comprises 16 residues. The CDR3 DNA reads TGTGCCAGCAGCCTAAGATTGGGAGAAGTGAATGAAAAACTGTTTTTT. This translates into CASSLRLGEVNEKLFF.